Following are 15 T cell receptor beta chains from one sample sequenced in a study of PD-L1 blockade in urothelial cancer. Time point of the sample: pretreatment peripheral blood. Measured with immunoSEQ multiplex PCR; TCRdb has only the in-frame clones, and not every one. This sample has about 38,000 clones, with around 85% found just once. Sequencing used PBMCs, obtained around atezolizumab (anti-PD-L1) treatment. The origin of the receptors is an elderly man with urothelial cancer.

The rearrangement joins TRBV2 to TRBJ2-3; a possible D gene is TRBD2 (6 bases). Trimming cost V 6 bases and J 2 bases, with 9 bases left between them. There are 13 residues in the CDR3. Germline lookup yields CDR1 SNHLY and CDR2 FYNNEI. CDR3 in DNA: TGTGCCAGCAGGGCGGACTACACAGATACGCAGTATTTT. It codes for CASRADYTDTQYF.

The V gene is TRBV19, the J gene TRBJ2-6; 7 bases are a match to TRBD2. CDR1 and CDR2 from the germline V gene are LNHDA and SQIVND (reference sequence). Trimming took 4 bases from V and 0 from J; bases not matched to a gene: 3. This CDR3 is 16 amino acids long. The CDR3 region is CASSRGGISGANVLTF. CDR3 coding DNA: TGTGCCAGTAGTAGGGGGGGTATCTCTGGGGCCAACGTCCTGACTTTC.

The rearrangement uses TRBV6-1 and TRBJ2-7; TRBD2 matches 8 bases. The trim removed 7 bases at V and 7 bases at J, leaving 15 bases unmatched. The germline CDR1 and CDR2 sequences are MNHNS and SASEGT. The CDR3 spans 15 residues. CDR3 amino acids: CASIISGGPRDEQYF. CDR3 DNA: TGTGCCAGCATCATCTCGGGAGGGCCTCGGGATGAGCAGTACTTC.

The chain couples TRBV7-6 to TRBJ2-1; possible D gene TRBD2, 6 bases. With 5 bases removed from V and 0 bases from J, the gap between germline ends came to 17 bases. Germline V gene lookup returns CDR1 SGHVS and CDR2 FNYEAQ. The CDR3 has 17 residues. CDR3 coding DNA: TGTGCCAGCAGCAAAGATCTAGCGCAGAGCTCCTACAATGAGCAGTTCTTC. Residues: CASSKDLAQSSYNEQFF. The variable domain in full, completed from reference TRBV7-6 and TRBJ2-1, reads GAGVSQSPRYKVTKRGQDVALRCDPISGHVSLYWYRQALGQGPEFLTYFNYEAQQDKSGLPNDRFSAERPEGSISTLTIQRTEQRDSAMYRCASSKDLAQSSYNEQFFGPGTRLTVL.

V gene TRBV7-2 combines with J gene TRBJ1-2; 9 positions match TRBD1. Germline assignment: CDR1 SGHTA and CDR2 FQGNSA. J was trimmed by 8 bases and V by 5 bases; bases with no gene match: 6. The CDR3 has 13 amino acids. This CDR3 is CASSPWDRVGYTF. CDR3 nucleotides: TGTGCCAGCAGCCCCTGGGACAGGGTGGGCTACACCTTC.

This chain connects TRBV7-2 to TRBJ2-7, with a possible D match to TRBD2 (5 bases). Germline V CDR1 and CDR2: SGHTA, FQGNSA. This CDR3 has 13 amino acids. V was pared by 2 bases and J by 7 bases, with 12 bases between. CDR3 nucleotides: TGTGCCAGCAGCTTAACGATCGGGGTGGAGCAGTACTTC. Its translation: CASSLTIGVEQYF.

V and J are TRBV30 and TRBJ1-1; perhaps TRBD1 as D (6 bases). The V end lost 0 bases, the J end lost 6 bases, and 8 bases lay between the germline ends. Per germline, CDR1 GTSNPN and CDR2 SVGIG (reference sequence). This CDR3 has 12 residues. The CDR3: CAWSVHRAEAFF. The CDR3 coding sequence is TGTGCCTGGAGTGTACACAGGGCTGAAGCTTTCTTT. Complete variable domain (other parts from reference TRBV30 and TRBJ1-1): SQTIHQWPATLVQPVGSPLSLECTVEGTSNPNLYWYRQAAGRGLQLLFYSVGIGQISSEVPQNLSASRPQDRQFILSSKKLLLSDSGFYLCAWSVHRAEAFFGQGTRLTVV.

This chain joins TRBV7-9 and TRBJ2-5; 7 bases align to TRBD2. CDR3 length: 14 amino acids. With V trimmed by 5 bases and J by 4 bases, 7 bases remained unmatched. Germline V lookup: CDR1 SEHNR, CDR2 FQNEAQ (reference sequence). CDR3 in amino acids: CASSPNAGVETQYF. The CDR3 DNA follows: TGTGCCAGCAGCCCTAACGCGGGAGTAGAGACCCAGTACTTC. Filled out from reference TRBV7-9 and TRBJ2-5, the complete variable domain reads DTGVSQNPRHKITKRGQNVTFRCDPISEHNRLYWYRQTLGQGPEFLTYFQNEAQLEKSRLLSDRFSAERPKGSFSTLEIQRTEQGDSAMYLCASSPNAGVETQYFGPGTRLLVL.

This clone was counted between two and nine times. CDR3 sequence (DNA): TGTGCCAGCAGTTCCGGGACAGGGGCCACTGAAGCTTTCTTT. Translating it yields CASSSGTGATEAFF. The chain uses TRBV7-9 and TRBJ1-1, with 10 positions matching TRBD1. The trim removed 6 bases at V and 4 bases at J, leaving 5 bases unmatched. The CDR3 loop spans 14 amino acids. CDR1 and CDR2 (germline): SEHNR, FQNEAQ (reference sequence).

The V call is TRBV13, the J call TRBJ2-3, with TRBD2 matching over 10 bases. Germline trimming cut 4 bases from V and 5 bases from J; bases unmatched to any gene: 12. The CDR3 runs 17 residues. Germline V gene sequence: CDR1 PRHDT, CDR2 FYEKMQ (reference sequence). CDR3 DNA: TGTGCCAGCAGCTCTTCTAGCGGGAGAGGTGACATAGATACGCAGTATTTT. It codes for CASSSSSGRGDIDTQYF.

The chain joins TRBV29-1 to TRBJ2-3; possible D gene TRBD2, 6 bases. The CDR3 is made up of 14 amino acids. V lost 4 bases, J lost 0 bases, and 11 bases lay in between. Germline V gene data show CDR1 as SQVTM and CDR2 as ANQGSEA. The DNA for the CDR3 is TGCAGCGTTGGTTTAGCGGTTAGCACAGATACGCAGTATTTT. Encoded protein: CSVGLAVSTDTQYF.

V usage is TRBV27 and J usage is TRBJ1-2, with 9 bases matching TRBD1. There are 15 residues in the CDR3. Trimming at V came to 6 bases and at J to 8 bases, leaving 13 bases not matched to a gene. Germline lookup yields CDR1 MNHEY and CDR2 SMNVEV (reference sequence). Here the CDR3 reads CASRWTGVFSHGYTF. CDR3 bases: TGTGCCAGCAGGTGGACAGGGGTGTTTTCGCACGGCTACACCTTC.

J is TRBJ2-7 and V is TRBV6-1; weak D call: TRBD2 (6 bases). There are 15 residues in the CDR3. Per the germline V gene, CDR1 is MNHNS and CDR2 is SASEGT. Trimming took 4 bases from V and 3 from J, leaving 16 bases between them. In DNA, the CDR3 is TGTGCCAGCAGTGCCCACAAAATCGGGGGCTACGAGCAGTACTTC. It yields the protein CASSAHKIGGYEQYF.

The CDR3, as DNA: TGCGCCAGCAGCTTGAACAGGGGGCACTACAATGAGCAGTTCTTC. It codes for CASSLNRGHYNEQFF. The chain is built from TRBV5-1 and TRBJ2-1, with 9 bases matching TRBD1. The CDR3 has 15 amino acids. The germline CDR1 and CDR2 sequences are SGHRS and YFSETQ. With V trimmed by 1 base and J by 3 bases, 2 bases remained unmatched.

The chain employs TRBV18 and TRBJ2-4, with a tentative D call TRBD2 (5 bases). Trimming removed 2 bases from V and 0 bases from J, with 8 bases in between. Germline values: CDR1 KGHSH, CDR2 LQKENI. The CDR3 has 15 residues. In DNA, the CDR3 is TGTGCCAGCTCACCAGAGGGTTTAGCCAAAAACATTCAGTACTTC. Residues: CASSPEGLAKNIQYF.